The T cell receptor beta chain under discussion was sequenced for a study of cytomegalovirus exposure and HLA in healthy donors (dated by TCRdb to about 2017). A note on the overall study: In an earlier analysis of roughly 590 of the donors, 276 Gb of sequence data and some 120 million unique TCR beta sequences from approximately 180 million T cells were reported. Approximately 310 gigabases of sequencing data and some 85 million unique TCR sequences were included in an early release covering 550 to 800 HLA-typed donors. Of the 398 genotyped donors, 81% were placed in the genetic ancestry cluster associated with self-reported Caucasian donors. The study aimed to test whether signatures of past pathogen exposure could be identified by cataloging public T cell receptors. The T cell repertoires of about 700 subjects were profiled by immunosequencing and related to cytomegalovirus serostatus. A separate validation cohort of approximately 130 different subjects was used in addition to the 666-subject first cohort. To predict cytomegalovirus infection status, the study brought together high-throughput TCR immunosequencing, statistical association of individual TCRs with disease status, and machine learning. In a later analysis, previously published TCR beta repertoires from 666 donors were re-analyzed and high-resolution HLA genotyping was added so that TCR occurrence patterns could be studied. Rather than drawing on any new phenotypic data, the later analysis identified candidate immune exposures from TCR beta sequences and the way those sequences occurred across donors. To decide whether each TCR beta V gene segment behaved as functional or pseudogenic, an earlier analysis of approximately 620 of the donors relied on high-throughput TCR beta sequencing. Alongside the repertoire data, information on donor age, sex, ethnicity and CMV serostatus was compiled. In a later genetic analysis, genome-wide SNP genotypes for about 65% of the roughly 700 donors were used, and that subset was treated as a discovery cohort. All discovery cohort repertoires had been generated using a single sequencing platform. HLA typing covered class I and class II loci at four-digit resolution. Typing coverage differed by locus: A, B, C, DRB1 and DQB1 were typed in roughly 620-630 donors, DQA1 in 500 to 550, DPA1 in around 610, and DPB1 in approximately 450. Because of strong linkage in the cohort, five DR-DQ haplotypes were treated as single units for association and clustering. On average, around 240,000 unique TCR beta nucleotide sequences were sequenced per donor among more than 350 genotyped donors of the cohort, with 15% to 20% of those sequences being non-productive. Results the study describes overall, beyond this receptor: According to a later analysis, TCR association rates differed among HLA loci, with DRB1 alleles showing the most associated TCRs and HLA-C alleles showing the fewest. According to the authors, the approach could potentially be generalized to other disease states and immunological phenotypes. In an earlier analysis of over 550 of the donors, most TCR beta V segments were observed in productive rearrangements about 87% or about 30% of the time, broadly matching IMGT annotations. The cohort was sequenced for TCR beta chains only, and without alpha or paired-chain data the features that could be detected were limited. Correlated functional status among segregating V segments might reflect linkage disequilibrium, but an unknown experimental factor could not be ruled out. At a false discovery rate of 0.05, a later analysis linked 16,951 TCR beta sequences to specific HLA alleles. Immune exposure information for the cohort was limited to CMV serostatus. Compared with the roughly 710-donor mean, donors in an Asian-associated ancestry cluster had fewer N-insertions in productive TCRs, according to a later genetic analysis. A further reported finding was that TCR beta sequences accurately predicted the HLA-A and HLA-B alleles for most subjects in the first cohort. Because HLA typing was missing for some donors at each locus, association tests included only the typed subset. In both the original and validation cohorts, the classifier was reported to diagnose cytomegalovirus status with high specificity and sensitivity. A later analysis found that most CMV-associated TCR beta chains appeared HLA-restricted, with HLA associations seemingly driven largely by CMV exposure. Because counts were too low, about 15 rarely observed V segments, including chromosome 9 orphons, were left out of the earlier analysis of about 500 of the donors. Roughly uniform sequencing depth across donors was assumed in presence/absence analyses, although this assumption may not hold. In a later analysis, several top co-occurrence clusters were reported to appear linked to parvovirus B19, influenza, CMV and Epstein-Barr virus. While some public TCRs were present in many individuals, most TCR sequences turned up only very rarely across donors. A few of the identified cytomegalovirus-associated TCR beta chains were confirmed in vitro to be specific for cytomegalovirus antigens. When HLA alleles, especially DR and DQ, strongly co-occurred, attributing TCR associations to individual alleles was difficult. Compared with equally common non-associated chains, HLA-associated TCR beta chains in a later analysis were more clonally expanded and had lower generation probabilities. A cluster of highly shared sequence variants was judged likely to be a technical artifact of the sequencing pipeline. V-gene and J-gene trimming of TCR beta chains was associated with a missense DCLRE1C variant in a later genetic analysis, and the association was replicated in an independent cohort. The study gave a list of about 160 TCR beta chains associated with cytomegalovirus.

The cohort was made up of about 610 healthy bone marrow donors. At the time of sampling, every cohort member was nominally healthy, though immune exposures that went unrecorded were likely present. The donor tested CMV seronegative, placing the donor among the 300 to 400 seronegative members of the cohort. Each donor provided a peripheral blood sample, and peripheral blood mononuclear cells were used for TCR beta sequencing. The Qiagen DNeasy Blood Extraction Kit was used to extract genomic DNA from the blood cell samples. Notes on this clone: Its antigen is currently not known. The sample holds no much larger clone one base away, and base qualities are not on file.

The library was generated by the immunoSEQ multiplex PCR assay. The multiplex PCR relied on a mix of 60 forward primers for TCR Vbeta segments and 13 reverse primers for TCR Jbeta segments. A multiplex PCR assay on genomic DNA amplified the CDR3 region of rearranged TCR beta genes. The amplified TCR beta libraries were sequenced on the Illumina HiSeq System as 87-base-pair reads. As for the authors' bioinformatics: A later analysis tallied tens of millions of unique TCR beta chains across the 610 or so repertoires, and approximately 9.9 million of those chains were shared by two or more donors. Raw reads were error-corrected and collapsed into unique sequences with a nearest-neighbor algorithm that merged closely related sequences to remove PCR and sequencing errors. Alignment of CDR3 sequences to IMGT reference sequences was used to assign V, D and J gene segments. Each retained sequence needed at least a six-nucleotide match to both a V gene segment and a J gene segment. Rearrangements were classified as productive when the CDR3 lacked stop codons and remained in frame with V and J, and all other rearrangements were classified as non-productive. CDR3 was defined by IMGT convention, running from the second conserved V-encoded cysteine to the conserved J-encoded phenylalanine. In an earlier analysis of around 600 of the donors, sequences lacking an unambiguous match to a single V gene segment were excluded. In an earlier analysis of several hundred of the donors, V segments were called functional above 56.7% productive rearrangements and were called segregating when the between-donor standard deviation exceeded 5%. A statistical classification framework was built to diagnose cytomegalovirus status from the catalog of TCR beta chain sequences. In a later analysis, TCR nucleotide sequences were compared against IMGT/GENE-DB human TR gene sequences so that V and J genes could be assigned. The TCRdist pipeline was used in a later analysis to assign CDR3 sequences and most-parsimonious VDJ recombination scenarios. In a later analysis, every TCR beta chain was defined by the combination of its CDR3 amino acid sequence and its V-gene family, and reads without a unique V-gene family were dropped. A later analysis removed 592 highly shared, low-generation-probability nucleotide sequences to deal with suspected cross-contamination and a sequencing artifact. In a later analysis, a clonal expansion index was calculated for each public chain from normalized within-repertoire ranks of inferred template counts. In a later analysis, generation probabilities were computed using a VDJ recombination model fitted to out-of-frame rearrangements, and the results were checked against IGoR. Hypergeometric tests were used in a later analysis to score TCR-TCR, TCR-HLA and TCR-CMV co-occurrence, with a repertoire-size bias correction applied to the TCR pairs. To estimate false discovery rates, a later analysis permuted the HLA or CMV assignments 20 times. In a later analysis, co-occurring TCRs were grouped using DBSCAN, and TCRdist sequence similarity was added for clustering within HLA-allele-positive subsets. Repertoires with fewer than 30,000 or more than 120,000 public chains, plus five repertoires with anomalous nucleotide sharing, were excluded from co-occurrence clustering. TCRdb's version of the immuneACCESS table is confined to in-frame rearrangements and falls short of the full clone set. An unresolved V gene accounts for under half of the shortfall where checked; the remainder is of unknown origin. V and J calls and clone size come straight from that table; D and trimming were deduced from the DNA. In this sample the table shows some 190,000 clones, around 85% of which occur a single time. The ten largest clonotypes hold 1% of the sample.

This TCR derives from a boy aged 2-15 years in good health and CMV-seronegative. The sequenced material came from PBMCs.

The nucleotide sequence is TGTGCCAGTAGTCCCCGACAGGGATTAAACTATGGCTACACCTTC. This sequence encodes CASSPRQGLNYGYTF. The chain uses TRBV19 and TRBJ1-2; a stretch of 7 junction bases matches TRBD1. Trimming takes 5 bases off V and 2 bases off J; junction bases not matched to a gene: 8. The CDR3, from cysteine to phenylalanine, totals 15 residues. Only CDR3 DNA is held: 45 bases, read in frame from base 1. The germline V gene (reference sequence) gives CDR1 as LNHDA and CDR2 as SQIVND.